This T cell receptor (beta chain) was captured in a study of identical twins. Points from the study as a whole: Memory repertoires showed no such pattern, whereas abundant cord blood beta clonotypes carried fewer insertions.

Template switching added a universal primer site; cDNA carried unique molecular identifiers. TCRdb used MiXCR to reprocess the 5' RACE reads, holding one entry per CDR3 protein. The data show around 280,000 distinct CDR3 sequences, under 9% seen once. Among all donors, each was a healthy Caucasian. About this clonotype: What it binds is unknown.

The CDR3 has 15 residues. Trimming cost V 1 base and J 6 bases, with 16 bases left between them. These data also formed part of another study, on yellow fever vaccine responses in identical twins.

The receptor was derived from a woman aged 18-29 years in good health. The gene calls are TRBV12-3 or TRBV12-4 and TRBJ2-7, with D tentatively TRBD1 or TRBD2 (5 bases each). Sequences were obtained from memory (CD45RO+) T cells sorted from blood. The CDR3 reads CASSLGEGISGEQYF. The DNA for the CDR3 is TGTGCCAGCAGTTTAGGTGAGGGGATTAGTGGCGAGCAGTACTTC.